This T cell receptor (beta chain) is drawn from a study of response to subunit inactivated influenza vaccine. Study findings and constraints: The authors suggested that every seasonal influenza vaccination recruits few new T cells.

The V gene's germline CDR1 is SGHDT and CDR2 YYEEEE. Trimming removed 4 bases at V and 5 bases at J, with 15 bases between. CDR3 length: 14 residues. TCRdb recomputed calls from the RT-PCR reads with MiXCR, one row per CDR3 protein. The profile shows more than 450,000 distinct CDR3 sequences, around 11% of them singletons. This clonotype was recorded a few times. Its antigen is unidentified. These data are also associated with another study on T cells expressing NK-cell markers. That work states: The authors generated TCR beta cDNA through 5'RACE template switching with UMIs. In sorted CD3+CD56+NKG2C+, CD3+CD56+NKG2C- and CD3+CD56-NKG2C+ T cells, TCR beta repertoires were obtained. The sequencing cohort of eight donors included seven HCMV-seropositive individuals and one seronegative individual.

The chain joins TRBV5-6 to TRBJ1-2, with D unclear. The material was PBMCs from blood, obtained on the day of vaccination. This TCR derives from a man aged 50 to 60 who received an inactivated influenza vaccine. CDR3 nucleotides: TGTGCCAGCAGCCCCCCCTCTGCTTCATATGGCTACACCTTC. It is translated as CASSPPSASYGYTF.